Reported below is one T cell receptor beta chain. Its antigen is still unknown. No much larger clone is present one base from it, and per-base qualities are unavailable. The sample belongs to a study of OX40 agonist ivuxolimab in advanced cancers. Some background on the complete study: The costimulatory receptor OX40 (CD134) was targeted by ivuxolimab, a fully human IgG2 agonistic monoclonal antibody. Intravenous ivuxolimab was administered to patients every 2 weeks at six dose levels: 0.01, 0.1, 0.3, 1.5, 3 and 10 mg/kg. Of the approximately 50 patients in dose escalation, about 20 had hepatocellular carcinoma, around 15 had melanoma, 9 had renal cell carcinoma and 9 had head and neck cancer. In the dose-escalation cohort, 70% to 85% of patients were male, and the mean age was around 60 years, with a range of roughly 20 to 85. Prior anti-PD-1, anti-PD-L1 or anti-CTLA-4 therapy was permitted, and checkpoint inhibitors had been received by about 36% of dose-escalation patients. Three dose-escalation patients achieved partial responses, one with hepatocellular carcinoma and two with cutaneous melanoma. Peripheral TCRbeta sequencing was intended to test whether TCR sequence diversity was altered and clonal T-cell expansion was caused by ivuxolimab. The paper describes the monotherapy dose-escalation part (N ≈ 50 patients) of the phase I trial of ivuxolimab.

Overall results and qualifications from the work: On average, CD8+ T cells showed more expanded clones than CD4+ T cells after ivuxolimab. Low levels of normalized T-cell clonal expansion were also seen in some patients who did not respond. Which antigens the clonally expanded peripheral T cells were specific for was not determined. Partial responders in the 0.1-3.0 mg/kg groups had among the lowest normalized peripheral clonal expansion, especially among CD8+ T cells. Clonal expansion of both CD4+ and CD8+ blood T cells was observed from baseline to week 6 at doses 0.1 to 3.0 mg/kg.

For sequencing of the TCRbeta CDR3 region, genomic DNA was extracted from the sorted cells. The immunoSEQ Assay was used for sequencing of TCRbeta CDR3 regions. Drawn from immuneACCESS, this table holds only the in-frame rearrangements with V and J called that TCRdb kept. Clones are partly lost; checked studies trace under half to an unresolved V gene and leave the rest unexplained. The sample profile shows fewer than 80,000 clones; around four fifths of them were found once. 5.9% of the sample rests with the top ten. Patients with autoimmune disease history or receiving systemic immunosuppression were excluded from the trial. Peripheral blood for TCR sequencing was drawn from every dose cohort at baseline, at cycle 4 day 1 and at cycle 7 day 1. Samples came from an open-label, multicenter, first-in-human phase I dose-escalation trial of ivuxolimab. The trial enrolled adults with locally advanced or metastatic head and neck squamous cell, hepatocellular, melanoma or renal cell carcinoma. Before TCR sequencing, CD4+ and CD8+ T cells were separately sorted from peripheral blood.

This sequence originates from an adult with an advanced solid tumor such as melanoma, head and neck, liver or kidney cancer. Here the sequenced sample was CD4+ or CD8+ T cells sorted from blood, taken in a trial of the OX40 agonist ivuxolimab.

The nucleotide sequence reads as follows: TGCGCCAGCAGCGAGGGACTGTACTCTGGAAACACCATATATTTT. The resulting protein is CASSEGLYSGNTIYF. Rearrangement joined TRBV5-1 to TRBJ1-3, and perhaps TRBD1 as D gene, on 5 matching bases. CDR3 length: 15 amino acids, cysteine to phenylalanine. Only CDR3 DNA is held: 45 bases, read in frame from base 1. From a lookup of the germline V gene, CDR1 and CDR2 are SGHRS and YFSETQ. The V end loses 4 bases and the J end loses 0 bases, and a stretch of 11 bases separates them.